The clone carrying this T cell receptor beta chain was seen at least ten times. Its antigen is currently unknown. The sample comes from a study of breast tumors, draining lymph nodes, adjacent tissues. MiXCR was run by TCRdb on the multiplex PCR reads, yielding one entry per CDR3 protein. Of about 230,000 distinct CDR3 sequences in the sample, about 34% were seen once. The V gene end was trimmed by 5 bases and the J gene end by 5 bases; junction bases not matched to a gene: 9. The CDR3 has 17 amino acids. The germline V gene has CDR1 MNHNY and CDR2 SVGAGI (reference sequence). The lymph nodes were axillary draining lymph nodes from breast cancer patients. Study-level findings and limits: Tumor TCR diversity was below lymph nodes but above nontumor tissue. Luminal-like breast cancer showed significantly higher tumor–nontumor repertoire similarity than basal-like. Findings are consistent with lymph node origin and intratumoral expansion of most tumor T cells. That most tumor T cells come from lymph nodes remained unproven.

The gene calls are TRBV6-6 and TRBJ2-1; 13 bases line up with TRBD2. This TCR was sampled from a female donor with breast cancer. Some clones in this sample may be carry-over from other donors' samples. The sequenced sample consisted of axillary lymph node tissue. The CDR3 is CASSPKGTSGTNNEQFF. The CDR3 region has the DNA TGTGCCAGCAGTCCCAAGGGGACTAGCGGGACAAACAATGAGCAGTTCTTC.